The 7 T cell receptor beta chains below all came from one sample that was sequenced in a study of OX40 agonist ivuxolimab in advanced cancers. Clones were read by immunoSEQ multiplex PCR, and TCRdb kept only the in-frame ones, dropping some. This repertoire shows under 90,000 clones, around 87% found once; its top ten account for roughly 0.98%. Sample: CD4+ or CD8+ T cells sorted from blood, taken in a trial of the OX40 agonist ivuxolimab. Source of these receptors: an adult with an advanced solid tumor such as melanoma, head and neck, liver or kidney cancer.

The chain links TRBV6-4 to TRBJ2-1; 7 bases align to TRBD2. Germline lookup yields CDR1 MRHNA and CDR2 SNTAGT. This CDR3 comprises 15 residues. Trimming took 0 bases from V and 1 from J; bases not matched to a gene: 0. CDR3 nucleotides: TGTGCCAGCAGTGACTCAGCGGGGTCCTACAATGAGCAGTTCTTC. Translated, it gives CASSDSAGSYNEQFF.

The chain uses TRBV6-5 and TRBJ2-7; 9 nucleotides agree with TRBD2. The germline CDR1 and CDR2 sequences are MNHEY and SVGAGI. Unmatched junction bases numbered 10, after V lost 4 bases and J lost 3 bases. The CDR3 is 16 residues long. The CDR3 DNA sequence: TGTGCCAGCAGTTCGCAGGGGACTAGCAATGTCTACGAGCAGTACTTC. This sequence encodes CASSSQGTSNVYEQYF.

This chain joins TRBV10-3 and TRBJ1-1; D gene uncertain. Germline assignment: CDR1 ENHRY and CDR2 SYGVKD. This CDR3 is 13 amino acids long. V was trimmed by 0 bases and J by 1 base, leaving 3 bases between them. The DNA of the CDR3 is TGTGCCATCAGTGAGTCGACGAACACTGAAGCTTTCTTT. This sequence encodes CAISESTNTEAFF.

As for this clone: One end of the junction does not line up with germline, which may come from a read error. This chain joins TRBV10-2 and TRBJ2-7, with 9 bases that match TRBD1. The CDR3 has 16 amino acids. Looked up from germline, CDR1 is WSHSY and CDR2 is SAAADI. The DNA for the CDR3 is TGCGCCAGCAGTGTATTAAGGGGACAGGGCTCCAACGAGCAGTACTTC. Translating gives CASSVLRGQGSNEQYF.

The chain combines TRBV20-1 with TRBJ2-7; 9 bases fit TRBD1. With V trimmed by 3 bases and J by 8 bases, 2 bases remained unmatched. Germline values: CDR1 DFQATT, CDR2 SNEGSKA (reference sequence). The CDR3 runs to 11 residues. The CDR3 here is CSARDRGQQYF. In DNA form, the CDR3 reads TGCAGTGCTAGGGACAGGGGACAGCAGTACTTC.

This chain links TRBV9 with TRBJ2-1; maybe TRBD1 (6 bases). The germline gives CDR1 SGDLS, CDR2 YYNGEE. The germline V and J ends were trimmed by 3 bases and 6 bases, with 16 bases remaining between them. The CDR3 loop spans 15 amino acids. CDR3 in amino acids: CASSAPGTTINEQFF. The CDR3 region has the DNA TGTGCCAGCAGCGCCCCCGGGACAACAATCAATGAGCAGTTCTTC. Supplemented by reference TRBV9 and TRBJ2-1, the full variable domain reads DSGVTQTPKHLITATGQRVTLRCSPRSGDLSVYWYQQSLDQGLQFLIQYYNGEERAKGNILERFSAQQFPDLHSELNLSSLELGDSALYFCASSAPGTTINEQFFGPGTRLTVL.

The rearrangement joins TRBV7-2 to TRBJ2-4; D perhaps matches TRBD2 (5 bases). The CDR3 is 13 amino acids. The germline gives CDR1 SGHTA, CDR2 FQGNSA. V lost 5 bases and J lost 8, with 13 bases in between. DNA of the CDR3: TGTGCCAGCAGCCGGAATCAGAGGGACATTCAGTACTTC. Translation: CASSRNQRDIQYF.